The 28 T cell receptor beta chains below all came from one sample that was sequenced in a study of T cell clusters in autoimmune cytopenias. TRB was amplified by touch-down multiplex PCR, primer pools A and B combined. Reanalyzing the multiplex PCR reads, TCRdb keeps one entry per CDR3 protein, without DNA. This repertoire comprises 9,000 to 13,000 distinct CDR3 sequences; its ten largest clones make up around 31%. TRB amplification used 250 ng of peripheral blood genomic DNA. These data also featured in a second study, about T cell repertoires in aging, cancer and after chemotherapy.

Source material: peripheral blood. These TCRs come from a human donor in good health.

The rearrangement uses TRBV19 and TRBJ2-7; TCRdb proposes TRBD1, but this gene call is untestable without DNA. The CDR3 covers 15 residues. Germline V gene data show CDR1 as LNHDA and CDR2 as SQIVND (reference sequence). Here the CDR3 reads CASSILSTGGYEQYF.

The chain combines TRBV10-3 with TRBJ2-7; TCRdb lists TRBD1, though no DNA is available to test this call. The CDR3 contains 13 residues. CDR1 is ENHRY and CDR2 is SYGVKD in the germline V gene. CDR3 amino acids: CAVRDGSSYEQYF.

This chain joins TRBV6-5 and TRBJ2-3; TCRdb proposes TRBD1, but this gene call is untestable without DNA. CDR1 and CDR2 from the germline V gene are MNHEY and SVGAGI. The CDR3 contains 16 residues. The chain's CDR3 is CASSLLGAGSPDTQYF.

The V gene is TRBV27, the J gene TRBJ2-1; checking the TCRdb D call of TRBD1 is not possible without DNA. This CDR3 is built from 14 residues. Germline V gene lookup returns CDR1 MNHEY and CDR2 SMNVEV (reference sequence). CDR3 region: CASSFGILGDTEFF.

This chain links TRBV20-1 with TRBJ2-1; the TCRdb call, TRBD1, lacks DNA for checking. The CDR3 runs to 14 residues. The germline gives CDR1 DFQATT, CDR2 SNEGSKA (reference sequence). The chain's CDR3 is CSASGHPGNNEQFF.

V usage is TRBV29-1 and J usage is TRBJ1-5; TCRdb calls TRBD1, which cannot be checked without DNA. The CDR3 sequence is 14 residues long. Germline assignment: CDR1 SQVTM and CDR2 ANQGSEA. The chain's CDR3 is CSASLTGVNQPQHF. Variable domain in full (rest from reference TRBV29-1 and TRBJ1-5): SAVISQKPSRDICQRGTSLTIQCQVDSQVTMMFWYRQQPGQSLTLIATANQGSEATYESGFVIDKFPISRPNLTFSTLTVSNMSPEDSSIYLCSASLTGVNQPQHFGDGTRLSIL.

The chain recombines TRBV6-2 or TRBV6-3 with TRBJ2-5; TCRdb designates TRBD1, a call that cannot be tested without DNA. Per the germline V gene, CDR1 is MNHEY and CDR2 is SVGEGT. CDR3 length: 12 residues. CDR3 residues: CASRQGSETQYF.

This sequence joins TRBV6-5 and TRBJ2-5; TCRdb reports TRBD2, a call that lacks DNA to check it against. The germline V gene has CDR1 MNHEY and CDR2 SVGAGI. The CDR3 contains 14 residues. CDR3 loop: CASSYSEGHETQYF.

According to its frequency, this clonotype is medium-sized. J is TRBJ2-7 and V is TRBV13. The CDR3 is 14 residues long. Looked up from germline, CDR1 is PRHDT and CDR2 is FYEKMQ (reference sequence). CDR3 protein: CASSLGGYPYEQYF.

This chain's CDR3 is CASSLEGTLGNTIYF. The gene calls are TRBV11-1 and TRBJ1-3; no DNA is available, so the TRBD1 call from TCRdb remains unchecked. Germline V CDR1 and CDR2: SGHAT, FQDESV (reference sequence). CDR3 length: 15 amino acids. Combining the CDR3 with reference TRBV11-1 and TRBJ1-3 gives the whole variable domain EAEVAQSPRYKITEKSQAVAFWCDPISGHATLYWYRQILGQGPELLVQFQDESVVDDSQLPKDRFSAERLKGVDSTLKIQPAELGDSAMYLCASSLEGTLGNTIYFGEGSWLTVV.

The chain couples TRBV5-4 to TRBJ2-7; lacking DNA, the TRBD1 call made by TCRdb goes unchecked. CDR3 length equals 14 residues. The germline V gene has CDR1 SGHNT and CDR2 YYREEE (reference sequence). CDR3 loop: CASSLGTGAYEQYF.

J is TRBJ2-1 and V is TRBV6-5; TCRdb lists TRBD1, though no DNA is available to test this call. Germline V gives CDR1 MNHEY, CDR2 SVGAGI. This CDR3 region has 15 residues. This chain's CDR3 is CASSLLPGAVIEQFF.

The J gene is TRBJ2-2, the V gene TRBV12-3 or TRBV12-4. The CDR3 extends over 13 amino acids. CDR3 residues: CASSLIESGELFF.

This clonotype is deemed medium-sized by its frequency. This chain links TRBV29-1 with TRBJ2-7; the D gene TCRdb calls, TRBD1, cannot be checked with no DNA. The CDR3 extends over 14 amino acids. Per the germline V gene, CDR1 is SQVTM and CDR2 is ANQGSEA. The CDR3 loop reads CSVEGTQGSYEQYF.

In terms of frequency, this clonotype is medium-sized. The chain carries TRBV29-1 and TRBJ2-1; the D gene TCRdb calls, TRBD1, cannot be checked with no DNA. The CDR3 sequence is 16 residues long. CDR1 is SQVTM, CDR2 ANQGSEA, per germline. CDR3 in amino acids: CSVEGREGRGYNEQFF.

The rearrangement links TRBV12-3 or TRBV12-4 to TRBJ2-3; checking the TCRdb D call of TRBD1 is not possible without DNA. The CDR3 runs to 13 residues. The CDR3 reads CASSSTGGVTQYF.

The chain recombines TRBV15 with TRBJ2-4; TCRdb's D call of TRBD1 is untestable without DNA. This CDR3 is built from 14 residues. CDR1 is LNHNV and CDR2 is YYDKDF in the germline V gene (reference sequence). CDR3 in amino acids: CATSRTGQGMYQYF.

Here the CDR3 reads CASRAGQGRLSYNEQFF. The gene calls are TRBV12-3 or TRBV12-4 and TRBJ2-1; TCRdb lists TRBD1, though no DNA is available to test this call. The CDR3 covers 17 residues.

The chain is built from TRBV5-6 and TRBJ1-1; TCRdb's D call of TRBD1 is untestable without DNA. The CDR3 runs 14 residues. Germline V CDR1 and CDR2: SGHDT, YYEEEE. CDR3 region: CASSLDRGHTEAFF.

This chain links TRBV12-3 or TRBV12-4 with TRBJ2-3; TCRdb outputs TRBD1, but without DNA this stays unchecked. This CDR3 region has 14 residues. CDR3 region: CASSLFPGSDTQYF.

This clonotype is classed as medium-sized by frequency. The genes are TRBV15 and TRBJ2-7. The CDR3 runs to 12 residues. Germline values: CDR1 LNHNV, CDR2 YYDKDF (reference sequence). Here the CDR3 reads CATSRAGYEQYF.

The chain joins TRBV27 to TRBJ2-7; as DNA is missing, the TRBD2 call by TCRdb cannot be tested. CDR1 MNHEY and CDR2 SMNVEV come from the germline V gene (reference sequence). The CDR3 covers 15 residues. The CDR3 region is CASSHGREVYNEQFF.

The chain employs TRBV7-2 and TRBJ2-3. This CDR3 has 14 amino acids. Germline V CDR1 and CDR2: SGHTA, FQGNSA. CDR3 in amino acids: CASSLGSMDDTQYF.

The chain recombines TRBV6-6 with TRBJ1-2. This CDR3 region has 12 residues. The germline gives CDR1 MNHNY, CDR2 SVGAGI (reference sequence). CDR3 region: CASSTGVYGYTF.

J is TRBJ1-1 and V is TRBV6-6; the D gene TCRdb calls, TRBD1, cannot be checked with no DNA. CDR1 is MNHNY, CDR2 SVGAGI, per germline (reference sequence). The CDR3 consists of 13 residues. The chain's CDR3 is CAISEGFNTEAFF.

The chain carries TRBV27 and TRBJ1-6. The CDR3 has 13 residues. The germline CDR1 and CDR2 sequences are MNHEY and SMNVEV (reference sequence). This CDR3 is CASTGYPNSPLHF.

The rearrangement uses TRBV24-1 and TRBJ2-1; the TRBD2 assignment by TCRdb is unverifiable without DNA. Germline values: CDR1 KGHDR, CDR2 SFDVKD. The CDR3 totals 16 residues. The CDR3 is CATSDTTRHPYNEQFF.

The chain's CDR3 is CASSIDSYNEQFF. V and J are TRBV19 and TRBJ2-1. Germline V lookup: CDR1 LNHDA, CDR2 SQIVND (reference sequence). CDR3 length: 13 amino acids. The complete variable domain, with remaining parts taken from reference TRBV19 and TRBJ2-1, reads DGGITQSPKYLFRKEGQNVTLSCEQNLNHDAMYWYRQDPGQGLRLIYYSQIVNDFQKGDIAEGYSVSREKKESFPLTVTSAQKNPTAFYLCASSIDSYNEQFFGPGTRLTVL.